The clone carrying this TCR beta chain was detected a few times. Its matching antigen is unknown. This entry belongs to a study of beta chain features in type 1 diabetes. Whole-study results and caveats: PCR might show a preference for shorter templates, equally across patients and controls.

Investigators reverse transcribed all isolated RNA, so they sequenced expressed TCRB transcripts. Profiled with immunoSEQ multiplex PCR; TCRdb holds only in-frame clones, not every one. The sample has about 410,000 clones; approximately 15% are singletons. Germline V lookup: CDR1 MDHEN, CDR2 SYDVKM. After removal of 6 bases from V and 4 bases from J, the junction contained 8 bases not matched to a gene. This CDR3 spans 15 amino acids. The sequence was obtained from a man aged 25 to 45 in good health. Material: naive CD4+ T cells from blood. The genes are TRBV28 and TRBJ1-2, with 10 bases identical to TRBD1. CDR3 sequence reads: CASSAAGQGSYGYTF. The CDR3, as DNA: TGTGCCAGCAGCGCCGCGGGACAGGGGTCCTATGGCTACACCTTC.